The table lists the clone carrying this T cell receptor beta chain with many counts. V trimming: 6 bases; J trimming: 5 bases; junction bases outside the gene matches: 15. CDR1 and CDR2 from the germline V gene are MDHEN and SYDVKM. There are 16 residues in the CDR3. This record belongs to a study of T cells in Graves' hyperthyroidism and ophthalmopathy. RNA transcripts were the template for amplifying TCR beta CDR3 regions. The HTBI primer set served for first-round RT-PCR of the TCR CDR3. TCRdb itself ran the multiplex PCR reads through MiXCR, one entry per CDR3 protein. The data show 300,000 or so distinct CDR3 sequences, 15% to 20% seen once. Exclusion criteria comprised uncontrolled infection, other autoimmune disease, pregnancy or lactation.

The chain couples TRBV28 to TRBJ2-7; 8 nucleotides align to TRBD1. The receptor was isolated from a man aged 30 to 39 with Graves' hyperthyroidism. What was sequenced was blood. In nucleotides, the CDR3 is TGTGCCAGCAGATCCGACAGGGGTCCCTCGTTGAACGAGCAGTACTTC. Encoded protein: CASRSDRGPSLNEQYF.